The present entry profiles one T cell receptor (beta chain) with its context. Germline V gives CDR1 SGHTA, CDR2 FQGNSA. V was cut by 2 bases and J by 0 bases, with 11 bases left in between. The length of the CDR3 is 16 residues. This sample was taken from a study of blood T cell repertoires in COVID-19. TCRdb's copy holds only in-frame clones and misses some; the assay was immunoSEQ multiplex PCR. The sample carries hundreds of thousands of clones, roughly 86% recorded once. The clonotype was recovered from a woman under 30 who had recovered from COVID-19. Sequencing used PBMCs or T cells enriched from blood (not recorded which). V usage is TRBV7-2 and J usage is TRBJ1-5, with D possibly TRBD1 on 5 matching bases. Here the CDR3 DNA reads TGTGCCAGCAGCTTATATTCGGGGGATAGCAATCAGCCCCAGCATTTT. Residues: CASSLYSGDSNQPQHF.